The 16 T cell receptor beta chains in this list originate from one sample, sequenced in a study of identical twins (dated by TCRdb to between 2015 and 2016). The method behind the library was 5' RACE. Sequencing relied on an Illumina HiSeq 2000. The public reads were quality trimmed at Q25 with fastp and then assembled into clones with MiXCR by TCRdb, keeping productive beta chains. Rows merge per CDR3 protein into single entries with the most common DNA and genes. This sample holds around 490,000 distinct CDR3 sequences; roughly 15% were observed only once. Together, the top ten hold less than 0.5% of the sample. These data were also filed under a second study, of yellow fever vaccine responses in identical twins.

Sequencing was performed on CD4+ T cells sorted from blood. These receptors came from a woman under 30 in good health.

The rearrangement joins TRBV12-3 or TRBV12-4 to TRBJ2-5; TRBD1 matches at 9 bases. The V gene end was trimmed by 5 bases and the J gene end by 2 bases; junction bases not matched to a gene: 12. There are 17 residues in the CDR3. The chain's CDR3 is CASSPGQGTAGQETQYF. The DNA of the CDR3 is TGTGCCAGCAGTCCGGGACAGGGCACAGCCGGACAAGAGACCCAGTACTTC.

This clonotype was seen more than once but under ten times. The V and J genes are TRBV29-1 and TRBJ1-6; 9 bases align to TRBD1. This CDR3 has 13 residues. The germline V gene encodes CDR1 SQVTM and CDR2 ANQGSEA. V was pared by 6 bases and J by 6 bases, with 3 bases of the junction left unmatched. CDR3 DNA sequence: TGCAGCGTACAGGGGGCGACTAATTCACCCCTCCACTTT. Translated: CSVQGATNSPLHF. The whole variable domain, remainder taken from reference TRBV29-1 and TRBJ1-6, is SAVISQKPSRDICQRGTSLTIQCQVDSQVTMMFWYRQQPGQSLTLIATANQGSEATYESGFVIDKFPISRPNLTFSTLTVSNMSPEDSSIYLCSVQGATNSPLHFGNGTRLTVT.

This chain joins TRBV27 and TRBJ2-1; a weak D match, TRBD2 (6 bases). Germline V gene data show CDR1 as MNHEY and CDR2 as SMNVEV (reference sequence). Trimming left V 1 base short and J 2 bases short, with 12 bases between. The CDR3 spans 16 residues. CDR3 DNA: TGTGCCAGCAGTTTATTCCTGCGGGAACCCTACAATGAGCAGTTCTTC. Protein sequence: CASSLFLREPYNEQFF.

The V and J genes are TRBV29-1 and TRBJ2-5; a weak D match, TRBD2 (5 bases). V was clipped by 6 bases and J by 4 bases, with 27 bases between them. CDR1 is SQVTM and CDR2 is ANQGSEA in the germline V gene. This CDR3 has 17 residues. DNA for the CDR3: TGCAGCGTAACCGGGATACTACAAAACATAAAGCGAGAGACCCAGTACTTC. Encoded protein: CSVTGILQNIKRETQYF.

DNA of the CDR3: TGTGCCAGCGGTTATTCCGGGACAGGGGTCAATGAGCAGTTCTTC. Translating gives CASGYSGTGVNEQFF. V usage is TRBV28 and J usage is TRBJ2-1; 10 bases are a match to TRBD1. The CDR3 has 15 amino acids. V shed 8 bases, J shed 6 bases, and the junction held 10 bases outside the gene matches. Germline V gives CDR1 MDHEN, CDR2 SYDVKM.

The DNA for the CDR3 is TGCGCCAGCAGCTTTAAACCCAGGGTACCCGATTACAATGAGCAGTTCTTC. It is translated as CASSFKPRVPDYNEQFF. This chain uses TRBV5-1 with TRBJ2-1, with D possibly TRBD1 on 5 matching bases. Trimming shortened V by 2 bases and J by 4 bases, and 19 bases separated the two germline ends. Germline V gene lookup returns CDR1 SGHRS and CDR2 YFSETQ. The CDR3 has 17 amino acids.

This clonotype has only a few counts. CDR3 sequence reads: CASSLVGTPGAQYF. Here the CDR3 DNA reads TGTGCCAGCAGCTTGGTGGGCACTCCAGGGGCCCAGTACTTC. The V and J genes are TRBV5-6 and TRBJ2-5; maybe TRBD1 (6 bases). V lost 0 bases to trimming and J lost 9 bases, with 15 bases between them. Germline loops: CDR1 SGHDT, CDR2 YYEEEE. This CDR3 is 14 amino acids long.

In its sample, this clonotype was seen a few times. This sequence joins TRBV29-1 and TRBJ2-2; D possibly corresponds to TRBD2 (5 bases). The CDR3 runs to 13 residues. Germline V gene sequence: CDR1 SQVTM, CDR2 ANQGSEA. Trimming took off 7 bases at V and 1 base at J, with 10 bases between the two ends. CDR3 residues: CSAERQNTGELFF. DNA for the CDR3: TGCAGCGCAGAGCGGCAGAACACCGGGGAGCTGTTTTTT.

At least ten counts were recorded for this clonotype. The CDR3 region has the DNA TGTGCCAGCGAGGGGGAGGCCAACGTCCTGACTTTC. Protein: CASEGEANVLTF. This chain joins TRBV10-3 and TRBJ2-6, with a weak D call TRBD1 (6 bases). CDR1 and CDR2 from the germline V gene are ENHRY and SYGVKD. Trimming took 10 bases from V and 6 from J, leaving 10 bases between them. The CDR3 spans 12 residues.

V is TRBV12-5 and J is TRBJ1-1; D is possibly TRBD1 (6 bases). The CDR3 runs 14 residues. Trimming stripped 5 bases from V and 5 bases from J, with 15 bases between. The germline gives CDR1 LGHNT, CDR2 FRNRAP. CDR3 nucleotides: TGTGCTAGTGGTACTGGACAGCCCAGTACTGAAGCTTTCTTT. Protein product: CASGTGQPSTEAFF. The variable domain in full, completed from reference TRBV12-5 and TRBJ1-1, reads DARVTQTPRHKVTEMGQEVTMRCQPILGHNTVFWYRQTMMQGLELLAYFRNRAPLDDSGMPKDRFSAEMPDATLATLKIQPSEPRDSAVYFCASGTGQPSTEAFFGQGTRLTVV.

The chain joins TRBV12-3 or TRBV12-4 to TRBJ2-2; D gene ambiguous. The CDR3 runs 15 residues. V dropped 8 bases and J dropped 5 bases, with 18 bases sitting between them. The CDR3 bases are TGTGCCAGCCAGAACGGGCAGGCGAGAACCGGGGAGCTGTTTTTT. It translates to CASQNGQARTGELFF.

The V call is TRBV5-6, the J call TRBJ1-1; 8 bases are a match to TRBD1. The CDR3 contains 14 residues. Germline values: CDR1 SGHDT, CDR2 YYEEEE. The J segment lost 0 bases and the V segment lost 4 bases, leaving 2 bases of the junction unmatched. Here the CDR3 reads CASSRTGLNTEAFF. In DNA form, the CDR3 reads TGTGCCAGCAGCAGGACAGGGTTGAACACTGAAGCTTTCTTT.

The table lists this clonotype with a few counts. The V and J genes are TRBV10-3 and TRBJ2-2, with D hard to call. From germline, CDR1 is ENHRY and CDR2 SYGVKD. Trimming removed 8 bases at V and 0 bases at J, with 4 bases between. The CDR3 contains 12 residues. In DNA, the CDR3 is TGTGCCATCGTCACGAACACCGGGGAGCTGTTTTTT. It is translated as CAIVTNTGELFF.

This clonotype came up a few times. The V and J genes are TRBV28 and TRBJ1-3; a weak D match, TRBD1 (5 bases). V was pared by 6 bases and J by 0 bases, with 12 bases between. Germline values: CDR1 MDHEN, CDR2 SYDVKM. The CDR3 extends over 15 amino acids. The DNA for the CDR3 is TGTGCCAGCAGGACCACGACAGCCTCTGGAAACACCATATATTTT. Protein: CASRTTTASGNTIYF. Supplemented by reference TRBV28 and TRBJ1-3, the full variable domain reads DVKVTQSSRYLVKRTGEKVFLECVQDMDHENMFWYRQDPGLGLRLIYFSYDVKMKEKGDIPEGYSVSREKKERFSLILESASTNQTSMYLCASRTTTASGNTIYFGEGSWLTVV.

The CDR3 DNA sequence: TGTGCCAGCAGTTTATCATCCCAAGGCGGGAGACCTCAGTACTTC. It is translated as CASSLSSQGGRPQYF. V is TRBV28 and J is TRBJ2-7, with 7 bases identical to TRBD2. There are 15 residues in the CDR3. After removal of 1 base from V and 10 bases from J, the junction contained 13 bases not matched to a gene. Looked up from germline, CDR1 is MDHEN and CDR2 is SYDVKM.

The chain carries TRBV5-1 and TRBJ2-3; 13 nucleotides match TRBD2. Per the germline V gene, CDR1 is SGHRS and CDR2 is YFSETQ. This CDR3 has 17 residues. J was trimmed by 4 bases and V by 2 bases; bases with no gene match: 7. This CDR3 reads CASSFFGLAGVSDTQYF. For the CDR3, the DNA is TGCGCCAGCAGCTTCTTCGGACTAGCGGGAGTATCAGATACGCAGTATTTT.